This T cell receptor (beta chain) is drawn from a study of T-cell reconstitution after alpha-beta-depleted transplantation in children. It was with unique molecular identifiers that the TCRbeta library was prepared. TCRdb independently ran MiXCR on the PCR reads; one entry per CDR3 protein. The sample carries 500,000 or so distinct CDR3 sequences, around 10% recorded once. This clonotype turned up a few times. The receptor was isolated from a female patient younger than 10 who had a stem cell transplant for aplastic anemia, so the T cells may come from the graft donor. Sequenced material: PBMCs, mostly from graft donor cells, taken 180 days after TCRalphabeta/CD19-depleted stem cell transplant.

The CDR3 loop reads CASSNLGYTEAFF. The CDR3 coding sequence is TGTGCCAGCAGCAACCTTGGGTACACTGAAGCTTTCTTT. The chain uses TRBV5-6 and TRBJ1-1; no clear D gene. The V and J ends lost 4 bases and 3 bases respectively, with 10 bases between them. The CDR3 sequence is 13 residues long. Germline V gene sequence: CDR1 SGHDT, CDR2 YYEEEE.